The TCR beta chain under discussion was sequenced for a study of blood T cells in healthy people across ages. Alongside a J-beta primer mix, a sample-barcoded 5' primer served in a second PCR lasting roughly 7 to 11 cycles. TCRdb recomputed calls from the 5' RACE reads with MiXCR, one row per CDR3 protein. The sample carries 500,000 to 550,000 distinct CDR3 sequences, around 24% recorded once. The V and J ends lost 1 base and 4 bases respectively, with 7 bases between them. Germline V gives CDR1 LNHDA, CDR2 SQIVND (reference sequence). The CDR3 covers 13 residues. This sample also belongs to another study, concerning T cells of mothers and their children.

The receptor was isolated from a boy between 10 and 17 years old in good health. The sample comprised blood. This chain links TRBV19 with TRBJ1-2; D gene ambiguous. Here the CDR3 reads CASSIGTVYGYTF. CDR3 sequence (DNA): TGTGCCAGTAGTATAGGAACGGTCTATGGCTACACCTTC.